This entry features one T cell receptor (beta chain) sequence. The antigen is unknown. The data were produced by immunoSEQ multiplex PCR, yet TCRdb's version contains in-frame clones alone and is incomplete. There are roughly 31,000 clones in the sample; approximately 70% occur only once, and over 3% lies in the top ten. The data were obtained in a study of vaccination effects on CD4 cells after COVID-19. Per germline, CDR1 SGHVS and CDR2 FQNEAQ. The V end was cut by 4 bases, the J end by 2 bases, with 10 bases between. The CDR3 extends over 14 amino acids. Following culture for ten to eleven days, CD4+ T cells were isolated.

J is TRBJ2-3 and V is TRBV7-8; D call uncertain. The TCR was taken from a human donor who received a COVID-19 vaccine. The sample consisted of CD4+ T cells from PBMCs cultured without peptide, taken before COVID-19 vaccination. CDR3 sequence reads: CASSSPKSTDTQYF. The CDR3, as DNA: TGTGCCAGCAGCTCGCCGAAGTCCACAGATACGCAGTATTTT.